This paragraph covers one T cell receptor (beta chain) sequence. No antigen is known for it. A read error may be the cause here, since a much bigger clone is one base away. The sample comes from a study of regulatory T cells in long-lasting Graves disease (dated by TCRdb to the early 2020s). Concerning the study at large: Antithyroid drugs had been taken for less than 3 months by newly diagnosed Graves' disease patients. Patients with persistent Graves' disease were compared with patients with newly diagnosed Graves' disease using TCR sequencing and RNA sequencing of peripheral blood. The study was registered as a clinical trial and conducted in China. A total of roughly 33 samples were covered by TCR sequencing, comprising some 13 persistent and roughly 20 newly diagnosed Graves' disease patients.

The time point label for this specimen denotes: newly diagnosed GD, antithyroid drugs for less than 3 months. For both TCR sequencing and RNA sequencing, RNA was extracted from PBMCs in TRIzol. The diagnosis of Graves' disease was made according to American Thyroid Association guidelines. Recruitment of patients was carried out at an endocrinology department in Xi'an, China. Each patient gave approximately 9.7 milliliters of peripheral blood, collected in an EDTA anticoagulant tube. Ficoll Paque Plus density gradient separation was used to isolate PBMCs, and no additional T cell sorting was done. An Agilent 2100 Bioanalyzer and agarose gel were used to check RNA quality, and a NanoDrop 2000 was used to measure RNA concentration. The method was multiplex PCR. This sample was sequenced with an Illumina HiSeq 4000. To build TCR beta libraries, CDR3 regions were amplified by Arm-PCR using iRepertoire HTBI primers. PCR products were gel purified before sequencing. The authors' pipeline ran thus. Gene usage analysis of CDR3 amino acid clonotypes used the 50 to 70 TRBV and about 15 TRBJ segments found across samples. Filtered high-quality paired reads were merged into contigs using COPE and FqMerger. Contigs were aligned with BLAST to IMGT TRBV, TRBD and TRBJ reference genes, and CDR3 was defined per IMGT. Highly expanded clones were defined as clonotypes with a frequency above 0.1%. Shannon entropy served as the measure of repertoire diversity, while the Gini coefficient captured V-J evenness. Public clonotypes were defined as clonotypes shared by more than one individual. Using fastp trimming at Q25 and MiXCR clonotype assembly, TCRdb reanalyzed the public sequencing data and kept in-frame beta chains. A single entry per CDR3 protein holds the most common genes and DNA from its merged rows. The authors' filters were not applied to this entry. The sample contains 440,000 or so distinct CDR3 sequences, approximately 15% of them found a single time. The top ten clonotypes cover 16% of the sample.

On the study overall, not on this receptor specifically: The authors noted that the small sample size was a limitation that may lower accuracy. The study examined only peripheral blood because the primary lesion, thyroid tissue, could not be accessed. Compared with newly diagnosed patients, patients with persistent Graves' disease had lower TCR Shannon entropy and fewer highly expanded clones, which suggests clonal expansion. TRBV28, TRBJ1-2 and TRBJ2-5 were preferentially used in persistent disease, while TRBV20-1 and TRBJ2-1 were favored in newly diagnosed disease. Persistent patients shared more public clonotypes among themselves (around 3,000) than newly diagnosed patients did (more than 850). Sequencing and analysis were limited to the TCR beta chain.

The CDR3, cysteine through phenylalanine, is 14 amino acids long. Left in the record is the CDR3 DNA by itself, 42 bases read in frame from the first base. Between the V and J ends, shortened by 2 bases and 10 bases respectively, the junction contains 15 bases. This sample also appeared in a second study, on T cells in Graves' hyperthyroidism and ophthalmopathy. As noted in the second study: Graves' hyperthyroidism was defined as stable when no progression to ophthalmopathy occurred over 18 months of follow-up. Hyperthyroidism patients were newly diagnosed, had a disease duration of under 2 months, and were aged 18 to 65 years. Patients with uncontrolled infections, other autoimmune diseases, pregnancy or lactation were excluded. Diagnoses were based on clinical symptoms, serum thyroxine and TRAb, thyroid ultrasound and orbital computed tomography. The first round of RT-PCR for the TCR CDR3 was performed with the HTBI primer set and the Qiagen OneStep RT-PCR kit. Blood samples also contained most of the expanded thyroid clonotypes (frequency above 0.001), which suggests that blood repertoires may reflect thyroid immune responses. In cross-validation, a model built on a 13 V-J signature told ophthalmopathy apart from stable hyperthyroidism with 85% to 90% sensitivity and around 83% specificity, and in testing the same model reached 80%/75%. In validation, the model predicted progression to ophthalmopathy with 55% to 71% sensitivity and about 72% specificity, a median of about 6 months before onset. A discovery cohort of about a hundred patients, approximately 44 with Graves' ophthalmopathy and under 60 with stable Graves' hyperthyroidism, was used to find distinguishing TCR V-J signatures. Prospective prediction of ophthalmopathy was tested in an independent validation cohort of 18 to 20 hyperthyroidism patients and around 16 patients who later progressed to ophthalmopathy. The 90 to 100 discovery patients were randomly divided into training and test sets at a 7:3 ratio. Thyroid tissue and blood T-cell repertoires from about 6 Graves' hyperthyroidism patients were also compared in the study. Following sampling, methimazole starting at 30 mg daily was given to hyperthyroidism patients, and high-dose intravenous methylprednisolone was given to ophthalmopathy patients. A second multiplex PCR round built the libraries, followed by size selection and purification. The libraries were sequenced on an Illumina HiSeq2000 using paired-end 100 bp reads. SOAPnuke was used to process the raw data, with reads discarded if the reads contained adapters or uncalled bases, had a mean Phred below 15, or lacked an exact constant-primer or identifier match. High-quality paired reads were merged using COPE v1.2.5, and each unique nucleotide sequence was defined as a clonotype. Clonotypes were aligned to IMGT TRBV, TRBD and TRBJ reference segments using MiTCR v1.1. The analysis was restricted to V-J combinations with a frequency above 0.0001, which together covered 99.2% of the repertoires. A TCS score was defined as the ratio of F50 (clonal expansion) to E x V (chaos), with BLOSUM62-based TCRdist applied between CDR3 peptides within each V-J. Welch's t-statistics and random forest reduced around 550 V-J features to roughly 13, which were used in a naive Bayes classifier (R e1071). Sample size was not statistically predetermined, and blinding of investigators to group allocation was not performed. According to the paper, TCR Vbeta CDR3 sequencing was carried out on over 130 peripheral blood samples, which came from more than 40 ophthalmopathy, under 80 hyperthyroidism and approximately 17 progressor patients.

Here the chain combines TRBV6-7 and TRBJ2-1; TRBD1 might be the D gene, on 6 matching bases. TRBV6-7 is an ORF, and what it does is uncertain. The material sequenced was peripheral blood mononuclear cells (PBMCs), taken at new diagnosis, from a patient treated with antithyroid drugs. This receptor was taken from a woman aged 25 to 39 with Graves disease. Donor details come from another sample of the same person, matched by shared clones. At the DNA level, the sequence is TGTGCCAGCAGTTACGGGGGACACCCTTACGAGCAGTTCTTC. Translated, this is CASSYGGHPYEQFF.